These 17 T cell receptor beta chains share one sample of origin, sequenced in a study of blood T cell repertoires in COVID-19. Sequencing used immunoSEQ multiplex PCR; TCRdb keeps in-frame clones, though not all of them. The sample contains about 110,000 clones, more than 75% of which appear only once. The material sequenced was peripheral blood. The receptors were sampled from a woman aged 45-65 years with acute or convalescent COVID-19.

The rearrangement joins TRBV19 to TRBJ2-7; TRBD2 is a possible D gene (6 bases). V lost 7 bases, J lost 3 bases, and 13 bases lay in between. CDR1 and CDR2 from the germline V gene are LNHDA and SQIVND (reference sequence). The length of the CDR3 is 13 residues. DNA of the CDR3: TGTGCCAGTAATATGGGGGGAAACTACGAGCAGTACTTC. Amino acids: CASNMGGNYEQYF.

The V call is TRBV4-2, the J call TRBJ2-5; 12 positions match TRBD1. Germline CDR1 LGHNA, CDR2 YNFKEQ. There are 15 residues in the CDR3. Trimming at V came to 3 bases and at J to 5 bases, leaving 4 bases not matched to a gene. CDR3 DNA: TGTGCCAGCAGCCAGGGGACAGGGGGCTGGGAGACCCAGTACTTC. It translates to CASSQGTGGWETQYF.

The genes are TRBV2 and TRBJ1-3; tentatively, D is TRBD1 (6 bases). CDR1 and CDR2 from the germline V gene are SNHLY and FYNNEI. The CDR3 extends over 14 amino acids. Between the trimmed V and J ends, which lost 3 bases and 4 bases, there was a span of 10 bases. The CDR3: CASSDPTGGNTIYF. The CDR3 DNA follows: TGTGCCAGCAGTGACCCCACAGGGGGAAACACCATATATTTT.

The chain couples TRBV27 to TRBJ2-1, with TRBD2 matching 10 bases. Unmatched junction bases numbered 7, after V lost 2 bases and J lost 3 bases. CDR1 and CDR2 from the germline V gene are MNHEY and SMNVEV (reference sequence). The CDR3 is made up of 17 amino acids. The CDR3 coding sequence is TGTGCCAGCAGTTTAAAGTCTAGCGGGAGTATCTACAATGAGCAGTTCTTC. Its protein is CASSLKSSGSIYNEQFF.

V is TRBV10-3 and J is TRBJ2-3; possibly TRBD1 for D (5 bases). This CDR3 comprises 14 residues. CDR1 ENHRY and CDR2 SYGVKD come from the germline V gene. V was pared by 0 bases and J by 2 bases, with 6 bases between. The CDR3: CAISESGHTDTQYF. The CDR3 DNA is TGTGCCATCAGTGAGTCCGGACACACAGATACGCAGTATTTT.

The chain links TRBV7-2 to TRBJ1-1; D is possibly TRBD1 (5 bases). Germline V gene data show CDR1 as SGHTA and CDR2 as FQGNSA. V lost 3 bases and J lost 6, with 8 bases in between. This CDR3 has 12 amino acids. CDR3 sequence: CASSLNRPEAFF. Here the CDR3 DNA reads TGTGCCAGCAGCTTGAACAGGCCTGAAGCTTTCTTT.

The chain carries TRBV4-2 and TRBJ1-1, with 12 bases fitting TRBD1. CDR3 length equals 15 residues. Trimming at V came to 4 bases and at J to 9 bases, leaving 9 bases not matched to a gene. Germline V gives CDR1 LGHNA, CDR2 YNFKEQ. CDR3 nucleotide sequence: TGTGCCAGCAGCCCCCGGGACAGGGGGCCAGAGAAAGCTTTCTTT. Protein: CASSPRDRGPEKAFF.

The chain uses TRBV5-1 and TRBJ2-1; 9 bases are a match to TRBD2. In germline, CDR1 is SGHRS, CDR2 YFSETQ. The CDR3 has 16 amino acids. Trimming took 0 bases from V and 9 from J; bases not matched to a gene: 10. CDR3 nucleotides: TGCGCCAGCAGCTTGGGCCTAGCGGGACCCCTGGGTGAGCAGTTCTTC. Amino acids: CASSLGLAGPLGEQFF.

The chain uses TRBV29-1 and TRBJ2-1, with D possibly matching TRBD2 (5 bases). V gave up 7 bases and J gave up 10 bases, with 17 bases separating them. Germline V lookup: CDR1 SQVTM, CDR2 ANQGSEA. This CDR3 region has 12 residues. The DNA for the CDR3 is TGCAGCGCCCCAACCTCACCGGGGGAGCAGTTCTTC. This translates into CSAPTSPGEQFF.

The rearrangement links TRBV7-2 to TRBJ2-2; no reliable D call. From germline, CDR1 is SGHTA and CDR2 FQGNSA. V lost 1 base and J 5 bases, leaving 11 bases between the germline ends. CDR3 length: 15 residues. CDR3 amino acids: CASSLVASLTGELFF. For the CDR3, the DNA is TGTGCCAGCAGCTTAGTAGCCAGCCTTACCGGGGAGCTGTTTTTT.

The rearrangement joins TRBV3-1 (or the pseudogene TRBV3-2) to TRBJ1-6; D is perhaps TRBD1 (5 bases). Deletions cut 1 base from V and 8 bases from J, with 6 bases between. CDR1 and CDR2 from the germline V gene are LGHDT and YNNKEL (reference sequence). The CDR3 extends over 13 amino acids. CDR3 sequence (DNA): TGTGCCAGCAGCCAAGTAGGGGATTCACCCCTCCACTTT. It specifies CASSQVGDSPLHF.

V gene TRBV30 combines with J gene TRBJ2-7; TRBD1 matches 8 bases. After removal of 3 bases from V and 7 bases from J, the junction contained 17 bases not matched to a gene. The germline gives CDR1 GTSNPN, CDR2 SVGIG (reference sequence). CDR3 length: 16 residues. CDR3 sequence (DNA): TGTGCCTGGAGCGCACCACCACCCCCGACAGGGGTTGAGCAGTACTTC. It codes for CAWSAPPPPTGVEQYF.

J is TRBJ2-3 and V is TRBV15, with a possible D match to TRBD2 (5 bases). Germline assignment: CDR1 LNHNV and CDR2 YYDKDF (reference sequence). V was trimmed by 4 bases and J by 10 bases, leaving 15 bases between them. The CDR3 runs 13 residues. CDR3 protein: CATSTESYSAQYF. For the CDR3, the DNA is TGTGCCACCAGCACCGAAAGTTATAGCGCGCAGTATTTT.

This rearrangement joins TRBV6-1 to TRBJ1-3; a possible D gene is TRBD1 (6 bases). CDR1 is MNHNS, CDR2 SASEGT, per germline. CDR3 size: 17 residues. Trimming took off 3 bases at V and 4 bases at J, with 19 bases between the two ends. The CDR3 bases are TGTGCCAGCAGTGACCTCGGAATCCCAGGGGCGGGAAACACCATATATTTT. Residues: CASSDLGIPGAGNTIYF.

The chain carries TRBV2 and TRBJ2-3; the match to TRBD2 covers 8 bases. The V and J ends lost 7 bases and 2 bases, in that order; junction bases with no gene match: 2. Per the germline V gene, CDR1 is SNHLY and CDR2 is FYNNEI. The CDR3 contains 13 residues. CDR3 bases: TGTGCCAGCAAGCGGGGGCCCACAGATACGCAGTATTTT. The encoded protein is CASKRGPTDTQYF.

The chain links TRBV12-3 or TRBV12-4 to TRBJ2-1; no definite D call. The CDR3 extends over 12 amino acids. V was trimmed by 0 bases and J by 13 bases, leaving 10 bases between them. The CDR3 DNA reads TGTGCCAGCAGTTTAGCCTCGAGCTCCCAGTTCTTC. As protein: CASSLASSSQFF.

The gene calls are TRBV5-1 and TRBJ2-1; a possible D gene is TRBD1 (5 bases). The germline V gene has CDR1 SGHRS and CDR2 YFSETQ. The CDR3 has 11 residues. V was clipped by 3 bases and J by 10 bases, with 8 bases between them. The CDR3 coding sequence is TGCGCCAGCAGCTGGGGCCCAGAGCAGTTCTTC. Translated, it gives CASSWGPEQFF.